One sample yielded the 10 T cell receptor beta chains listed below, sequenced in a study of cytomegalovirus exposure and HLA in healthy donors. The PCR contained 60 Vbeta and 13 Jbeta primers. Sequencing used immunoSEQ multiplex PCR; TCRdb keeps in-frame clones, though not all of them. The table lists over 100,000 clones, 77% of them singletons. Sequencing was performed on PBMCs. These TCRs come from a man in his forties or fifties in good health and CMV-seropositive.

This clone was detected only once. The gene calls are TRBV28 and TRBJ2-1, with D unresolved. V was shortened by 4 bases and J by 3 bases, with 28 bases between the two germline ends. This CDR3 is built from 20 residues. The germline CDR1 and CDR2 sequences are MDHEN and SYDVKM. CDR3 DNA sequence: TGTGCCAGCAGTTCCCCAGTAGTTGTCGCCGTAGGAGATCTCTACAATGAGCAGTTCTTC. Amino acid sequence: CASSSPVVVAVGDLYNEQFF.

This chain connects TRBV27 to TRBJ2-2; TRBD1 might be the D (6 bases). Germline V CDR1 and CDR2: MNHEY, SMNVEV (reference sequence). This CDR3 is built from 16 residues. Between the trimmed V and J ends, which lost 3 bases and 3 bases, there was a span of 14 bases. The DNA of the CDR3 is TGTGCCAGCAGTTTCGAGGTTGGGGGCTACACCGGGGAGCTGTTTTTT. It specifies CASSFEVGGYTGELFF.

CDR3 DNA: TGTGCCAGCAGGGCTCTTTCGGGTAATTCACCCCTCCACTTT. Protein product: CASRALSGNSPLHF. The chain uses TRBV28 and TRBJ1-6; D ambiguous. V lost 6 bases to trimming and J lost 6 bases, with 12 bases between them. Germline-derived CDR1 and CDR2 are MDHEN and SYDVKM. This CDR3 contains 14 residues.

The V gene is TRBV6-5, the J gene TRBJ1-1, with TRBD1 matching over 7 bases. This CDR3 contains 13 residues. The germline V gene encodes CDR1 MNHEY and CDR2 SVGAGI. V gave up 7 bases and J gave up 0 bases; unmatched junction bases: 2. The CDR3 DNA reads TGTGCCAGCAAGGGGGCGGTGAACACTGAAGCTTTCTTT. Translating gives CASKGAVNTEAFF.

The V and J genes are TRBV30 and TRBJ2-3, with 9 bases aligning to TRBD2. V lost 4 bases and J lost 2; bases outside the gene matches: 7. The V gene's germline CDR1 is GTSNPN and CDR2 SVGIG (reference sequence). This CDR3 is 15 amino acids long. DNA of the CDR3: TGTGCCTGGACATGGCGGGGGGGGATCACAGATACGCAGTATTTT. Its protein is CAWTWRGGITDTQYF.

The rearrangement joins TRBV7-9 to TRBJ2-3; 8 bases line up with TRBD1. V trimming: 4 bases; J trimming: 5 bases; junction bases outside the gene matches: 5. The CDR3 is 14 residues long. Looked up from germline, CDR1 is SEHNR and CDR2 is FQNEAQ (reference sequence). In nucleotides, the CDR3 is TGTGCCAGCAGCTCGACAGGGGTTAGAGATACGCAGTATTTT. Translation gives CASSSTGVRDTQYF.

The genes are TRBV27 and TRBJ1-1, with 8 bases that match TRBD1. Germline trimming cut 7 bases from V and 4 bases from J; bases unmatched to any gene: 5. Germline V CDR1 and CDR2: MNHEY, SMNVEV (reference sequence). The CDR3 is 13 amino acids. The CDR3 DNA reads TGTGCCAGCACCTACACAGGGGGCACTGAAGCTTTCTTT. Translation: CASTYTGGTEAFF.

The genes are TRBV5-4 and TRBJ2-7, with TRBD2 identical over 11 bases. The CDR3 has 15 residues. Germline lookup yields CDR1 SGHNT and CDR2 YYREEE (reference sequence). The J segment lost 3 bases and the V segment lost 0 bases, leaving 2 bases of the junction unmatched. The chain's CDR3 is CASSLAGTSGYEQYF. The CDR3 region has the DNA TGTGCCAGCAGCTTGGCCGGGACTAGCGGCTACGAGCAGTACTTC. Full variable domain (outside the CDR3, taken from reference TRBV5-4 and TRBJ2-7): ETGVTQSPTHLIKTRGQQVTLRCSSQSGHNTVSWYQQALGQGPQFIFQYYREEENGRGNFPPRFSGLQFPNYSSELNVNALELDDSALYLCASSLAGTSGYEQYFGPGTRLTVT.

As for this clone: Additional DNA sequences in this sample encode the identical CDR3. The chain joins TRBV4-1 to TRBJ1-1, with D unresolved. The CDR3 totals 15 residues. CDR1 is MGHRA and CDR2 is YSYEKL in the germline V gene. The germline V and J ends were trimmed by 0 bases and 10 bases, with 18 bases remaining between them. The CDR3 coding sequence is TGCGCCAGCAGCCAAGATCCCCCTTACGGTCTGAGAGCTTTCTTT. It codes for CASSQDPPYGLRAFF.

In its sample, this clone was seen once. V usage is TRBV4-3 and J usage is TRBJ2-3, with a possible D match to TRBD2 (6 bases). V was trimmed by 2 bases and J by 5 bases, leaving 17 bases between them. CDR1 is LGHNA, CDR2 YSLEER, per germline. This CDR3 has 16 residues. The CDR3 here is CASSQPGLGRVDTQYF. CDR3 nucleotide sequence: TGCGCCAGCAGCCAACCGGGACTCGGTCGGGTAGATACGCAGTATTTT.